The rows below give T cell receptor beta chains drawn from one sample of a study of blood T cell repertoires in COVID-19. Some clones are missing from TCRdb's copy, which holds only in-frame ones; the method was immunoSEQ multiplex PCR. The sample has under 150,000 clones; 84% are singletons. Material for sequencing was PBMCs or T cells enriched from blood (not recorded which). These receptors were collected from a man in his fifties or sixties in a cohort exposed to, infected with or recovered from COVID-19 (not recorded which). Both conserved end residues are part of each CDR3. A D gene is named only where the DNA matches it firmly. Clone size is shown for a subset of rows, as once, few, many or a class of expanded clone.

>TRBJ2-7|.|.|TRBV2
CATRPGAYEQYF
TGTGCCACAAGGCCCGGGGCCTACGAGCAGTACTTC
>TRBJ1-1|.|TRBD1|TRBV3-1/TRBV3-2
CASSPDRVTTEAFF
TGTGCCAGCAGCCCCGACAGGGTGACCACTGAAGCTTTCTTT
>TRBJ2-5|.|.|TRBV5-4
CASSLDRAGETQYF
TGTGCCAGCAGCTTGGACAGGGCCGGGGAGACCCAGTACTTC
>TRBJ1-2|.|TRBD1|TRBV30
CAWSGGQGAGYTF
TGTGCCTGGAGTGGTGGACAGGGGGCTGGCTACACCTTC
>TRBJ1-4|.|.|TRBV28
CASSLRQKGELGGEKLFF
TGTGCCAGCAGTCTACGGCAAAAGGGGGAGCTAGGGGGTGAAAAACTGTTTTTT
>TRBJ1-4|.|.|TRBV5-8
CASSLEGGPFQKLFF
TGTGCCAGCAGCTTGGAGGGGGGGCCTTTCCAAAAACTGTTTTTT
>TRBJ2-7|.|.|TRBV2
CASTHDGGGEQYF
TGTGCCAGCACCCATGATGGGGGAGGCGAGCAGTACTTC
>TRBJ1-2|.|.|TRBV7-9
CASSLNYGYTF
TGTGCCAGCAGCCTCAACTATGGCTACACCTTC
>TRBJ2-3|.|TRBD2|TRBV19
CASTLLAGGTDTQYF
TGTGCCAGTACCCTTCTAGCGGGAGGGACAGATACGCAGTATTTT
>TRBJ2-3|.|.|TRBV7-9
CASSSPAAGYDTDTQYF
TGTGCCAGCAGCTCCCCCGCAGCGGGTTACGACACAGATACGCAGTATTTT
>TRBJ2-4|once|.|TRBV29-1
CSVESMAGNIQYF
TGCAGCGTTGAGTCGATGGCAGGGAACATTCAGTACTTC
>TRBJ1-6|.|.|TRBV13
CASSLAVKGSNSPLHF
TGTGCCAGCAGCTTAGCGGTAAAAGGGAGCAATTCACCCCTCCACTTT
>TRBJ2-1|.|TRBD2|TRBV18
CASSRSSGRYNEQFF
TGTGCCAGCTCACGGTCCAGCGGGAGGTACAATGAGCAGTTCTTC
>TRBJ2-7|.|.|TRBV30
CAWFRGTREPSYEQYF
TGTGCCTGGTTTCGTGGGACACGAGAGCCTTCCTACGAGCAGTACTTC
>TRBJ2-3|once|.|TRBV3-1/TRBV3-2
CASSPRFTDTQYF
TGTGCCAGCAGCCCTAGGTTCACAGATACGCAGTATTTT
>TRBJ1-1|.|TRBD1|TRBV2
CASSRDRNTEAFF
TGTGCCAGCAGTCGGGACAGAAACACTGAAGCTTTCTTT
>TRBJ1-3|.|.|TRBV2
CASSGGRQPGNTIYF
TGTGCCAGCAGTGGGGGGCGGCAGCCTGGAAACACCATATATTTT
>TRBJ2-3|.|TRBD1|TRBV27
CASTGGPSRDTQYF
TGTGCCAGCACAGGGGGCCCCTCTAGGGATACGCAGTATTTT
>TRBJ1-1|.|.|TRBV30
CARGPQLNTEAFF
TGTGCCCGGGGGCCGCAGTTGAACACTGAAGCTTTCTTT
>TRBJ1-6|.|.|TRBV9
CASSVAGPRNSPLHF
TGTGCCAGCAGCGTAGCAGGGCCCAGGAATTCACCCCTCCACTTT
>TRBJ1-5|.|TRBD1|TRBV6-2/TRBV6-3
CASSYPGQGGDHQPQHF
TGTGCCAGCAGTTACCCAGGACAGGGAGGGGATCATCAGCCCCAGCATTTT
>TRBJ2-1|.|TRBD2|TRBV6-6
CASSGTSGSRNEQFF
TGTGCCAGCAGTGGGACTAGCGGGAGTCGGAATGAGCAGTTCTTC
>TRBJ2-2|.|.|TRBV3-1/TRBV3-2
CASSQDVGANTGELFF
TGTGCCAGCAGCCAAGATGTCGGAGCCAACACCGGGGAGCTGTTTTTT
>TRBJ1-1|.|TRBD1|TRBV24-1
CATRGTGSMNTEAFF
TGTGCCACCAGGGGGACAGGGTCAATGAACACTGAAGCTTTCTTT
>TRBJ1-5|.|.|TRBV6-5
CASLRHLVDQPQHF
TGTGCCAGCCTACGACACTTGGTGGATCAGCCCCAGCATTTT
>TRBJ2-7|.|.|TRBV2
CASSEAFIAIQPFYEQYF
TGTGCCAGCAGTGAAGCGTTTATAGCGATACAGCCTTTCTACGAGCAGTACTTC
>TRBJ1-5|.|TRBD1|TRBV19
CASSIDLPPDRANQPQHF
TGTGCCAGTAGTATAGATCTCCCGCCCGACAGGGCTAATCAGCCCCAGCATTTT
>TRBJ2-2|once|.|TRBV30
CAWSVLQNTGELFF
TGTGCCTGGAGTGTACTACAGAACACCGGGGAGCTGTTTTTT
>TRBJ1-5|.|.|TRBV5-4
CASSLGDQPQHF
TGTGCCAGCAGCTTAGGGGATCAGCCCCAGCATTTT
>TRBJ2-7|.|TRBD1|TRBV5-1
CASSFTGQTYEQYF
TGCGCCAGCAGCTTTACGGGACAGACCTACGAGCAGTACTTC
>TRBJ1-2|few|.|TRBV18
CASSPQGSANYGYTF
TGTGCCAGCTCACCTCAGGGATCAGCTAACTATGGCTACACCTTC
>TRBJ2-3|.|TRBD2|TRBV28
CASSLGTMDTQYF
TGTGCCAGCAGTTTAGGGACTATGGATACGCAGTATTTT
>TRBJ1-2|.|.|TRBV3-1/TRBV3-2
CASSPSGIYGYTF
TGTGCCAGCAGCCCCTCGGGGATATATGGCTACACCTTC
>TRBJ2-7|.|TRBD2|TRBV5-5
CASSQGGTTKKQYF
TGTGCCAGCAGCCAGGGAGGGACTACGAAGAAGCAGTACTTC
>TRBJ1-6|.|TRBD1|TRBV4-3
CASSQVRQGTPLHF
TGCGCCAGCAGCCAAGTAAGACAGGGTACGCCCCTCCACTTT
>TRBJ2-7|.|TRBD2|TRBV24-1
CATRAPATGTSDYEQYF
TGTGCCACCAGAGCTCCCGCGACCGGGACTAGCGACTACGAGCAGTACTTC
>TRBJ2-2|.|TRBD2|TRBV28
CASSPLAGLAGGPRRPGELFF
TGTGCCAGCAGCCCCTTGGCCGGACTAGCGGGAGGCCCCAGGAGGCCCGGGGAGCTGTTTTTT
>TRBJ2-4|.|TRBD1|TRBV7-9
CASSLGQGLAKNIQYF
TGTGCCAGCAGCTTGGGACAGGGATTAGCCAAAAACATTCAGTACTTC
>TRBJ1-1|few|.|TRBV20-1
CSASKHRGEAFF
TGCAGTGCTAGTAAACACCGGGGAGAAGCTTTCTTT
>TRBJ1-6|.|TRBD1|TRBV2
CASIPDRGGNSPLHF
TGTGCCAGCATCCCTGACAGGGGAGGGAATTCACCCCTCCACTTT
>TRBJ1-2|.|.|TRBV24-1
CATSDSGGQSGNYGYTF
TGTGCCACCAGTGATTCGGGCGGACAGTCGGGTAACTATGGCTACACCTTC
>TRBJ2-2|.|.|TRBV6-1
CASSERVVWSGELFF
TGTGCCAGCAGTGAACGGGTAGTATGGTCCGGGGAGCTGTTTTTT
>TRBJ1-2|.|TRBD1|TRBV28
CASRRDSYGYTF
TGTGCCAGCAGGCGGGACAGCTATGGCTACACCTTC
>TRBJ2-2|.|.|TRBV7-3
CASSLYAGRIPGELFF
TGTGCCAGCAGCCTCTACGCGGGGCGGATCCCCGGGGAGCTGTTTTTT
>TRBJ1-5|few|.|TRBV2
CASSGDGGGHQPQHF
TGTGCCAGCTCAGGTGACGGTGGAGGGCACCAGCCCCAGCATTTT
>TRBJ1-1|.|TRBD1|TRBV30
CAWSSRTGAKTEAFF
TGTGCCTGGAGTTCAAGGACAGGCGCCAAGACTGAAGCTTTCTTT